Below, one T cell receptor beta chain is given with its context. Its antigen is still unknown. These data originate in a study of a mutant IDH1 vaccine in newly diagnosed glioma. Study in general: Most patients had received both radiotherapy and temozolomide, the prior options being radiotherapy, temozolomide, or both.

Time point noted: week 35, safety follow-up. Each dose of the vaccine consisted of 300 ug of mutant IDH1 20-mer peptide, with topical imiquimod. V shed 6 bases and J shed 2 bases, with 8 bases lying between them. Germline V gene sequence: CDR1 LNHDA, CDR2 SQIVND (reference sequence). There are 12 residues in the CDR3. Here immunoSEQ multiplex PCR was the method, and the copy in TCRdb shows in-frame clones only, minus some. The sample holds 20,000 to 30,000 clones, over 65% seen once. Study observations and caveats: Vaccine-induced immune responses were detected in 93.3% of patients.

This TCR derives from a man under 40 with glioma. The J gene is TRBJ2-7, the V gene TRBV19; TRBD2 is a possible D gene (5 bases). The sequenced sample was PBMCs, obtained from a glioma patient whose treatment included an IDH1 peptide vaccine. As DNA, the CDR3 is TGTGCCAGTAGCACCGGGACCTACGAGCAGTACTTC. Encoded protein: CASSTGTYEQYF.